Reported below is one T cell receptor beta chain. This clonotype has a count of ten or more. Its specific antigen is unknown. No base quality information exists; no much larger clone differs at one position. From a lookup of the germline V gene (reference sequence), CDR1 and CDR2 are MNHNY and SVGAGI. Measured from the cysteine to the valine, the CDR3 is 15 residues long. Only CDR3 DNA is held: 45 bases, read in frame from base 1. Compared with germline, V lacks 0 bases and J lacks 6 bases; bases without a gene match: 8. This record belongs to a study of T-cell memory formation after mild COVID-19 (dated by TCRdb to the early 2020s). Concerning the study at large: Most TCR sequence clusters were specific to one of the two donors. In a couple of donors, T-cell clones that expanded and contracted after mild COVID-19 were tracked by sequencing TCRalpha and TCRbeta repertoires over time. Two young, previously healthy adult volunteers made up the cohort, one male and one female. What the authors observed across the whole study: Contracting CD4+ clones were found mainly in CM and EM memory subsets, while CD8+ clones were enriched in EMRA. Clones contracting from day 15 to 85 had balanced CD4/CD8 phenotypes, while a second wave expanding from day 15 to 37 was biased towards CD4+. SARS-CoV-2 specificity of the second-wave clones peaking on day 37 was not confirmed. The detection of some responding clones in pre-infection memory suggests that pre-existing cross-reactive memory T cells joined the SARS-CoV-2 response. Only a couple of mild cases were covered by the study, and larger cohorts that include severe cases with pre-infection samples were considered necessary.

Sequencing took place on an Illumina NovaSeq 6000. Using 5'RACE with constant-segment primers, TCRalpha and TCRbeta cDNA libraries were constructed, with sample barcodes and unique molecular identifiers added in the process. Trizol reagent was used to extract RNA from every sample. The libraries were amplified in two PCR steps, and the second step added a second sample barcode and Illumina TruSeq adapters. Sequencing of the libraries was done on an Illumina NovaSeq, producing 2 x 150 bp paired-end reads. Per the authors' processing: The reads were demultiplexed and collapsed into UMI-guided consensus sequences using migec v1.2.7. Using mixcr v2.1.11, UMI consensuses were aligned to TRA and TRB V and J templates and then assembled into clonotypes. A clonotype was counted as expanded or contracted only if both edgeR and NoisET called the change significant, with noise models trained on biological replicates. For edgeR calls, a false discovery rate-adjusted p below 0.01 and a log2 fold-change threshold of 1 were applied. As an exploratory analysis of dynamics, max-normalized trajectories of the 1000 most abundant clonotypes were examined with PCA combined with hierarchical clustering. The CD4 or CD8 phenotype of responding clones was assigned using the separately sequenced CD4+ and CD8+ repertoires. In-frame beta chains were kept once TCRdb had trimmed the public reads at Q25 with fastp and called clones with MiXCR. Rows with one shared CDR3 protein collapse into an entry with the most common genes and DNA. In this record, the V and J calls reflect TCRdb's handling and not the investigators' own analysis. The sample profile shows 80,000 to 95,000 distinct CDR3 sequences; roughly 23% of them were found once. The ten biggest clones cover around 40% of the sample.

PBMCs were isolated by Ficoll-Paque density gradient centrifugation. The chain is made from TRBV6-6 and TRBJ2-7, and 7 junction bases match TRBD1. The receptor's source is a young man who had mild COVID-19 (a few samples of this study predate the infection). The sample titles of this study are shuffled in the database, so cell type and time point are left out; the donor was told from shared clones. Sequenced material: PBMCs or a T cell subset sorted from them (not recorded which). The bases read TGTGCCAGCAGTTACTCCGCGACAGGGATGGGCGAGCAGTACGTC. The resulting protein is CASSYSATGMGEQYV.